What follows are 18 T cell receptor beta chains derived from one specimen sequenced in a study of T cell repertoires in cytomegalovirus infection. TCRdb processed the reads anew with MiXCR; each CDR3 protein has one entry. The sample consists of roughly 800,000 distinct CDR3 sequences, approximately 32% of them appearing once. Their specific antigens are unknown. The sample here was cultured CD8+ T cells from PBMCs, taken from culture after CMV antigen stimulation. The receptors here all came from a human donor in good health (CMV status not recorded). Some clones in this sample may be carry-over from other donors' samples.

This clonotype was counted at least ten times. The CDR3 region has the DNA TGTGCCAGCAGGCCGGGGGAAAATCAGCCCCAGCATTTT. This encodes CASRPGENQPQHF. The chain links TRBV27 to TRBJ1-5; D may be TRBD1 (5 bases). CDR3 length equals 13 residues. Germline CDR1 is MNHEY and CDR2 is SMNVEV (reference sequence). The V and J ends lost 6 bases and 4 bases respectively, with 10 bases between them.

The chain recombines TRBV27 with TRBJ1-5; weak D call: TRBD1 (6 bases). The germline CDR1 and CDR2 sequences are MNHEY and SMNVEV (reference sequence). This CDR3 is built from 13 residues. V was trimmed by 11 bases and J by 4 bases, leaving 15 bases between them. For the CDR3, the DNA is TGTGCCTCACAGGGAGCTTGGAATCAGCCCCAGCATTTT. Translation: CASQGAWNQPQHF.

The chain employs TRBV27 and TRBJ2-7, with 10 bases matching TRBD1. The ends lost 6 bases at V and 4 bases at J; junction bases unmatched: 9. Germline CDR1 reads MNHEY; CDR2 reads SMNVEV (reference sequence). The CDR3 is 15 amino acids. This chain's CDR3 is CASSRSTGGLYEQYF. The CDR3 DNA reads TGTGCCAGCAGCCGATCGACAGGGGGCTTATACGAGCAGTACTTC.

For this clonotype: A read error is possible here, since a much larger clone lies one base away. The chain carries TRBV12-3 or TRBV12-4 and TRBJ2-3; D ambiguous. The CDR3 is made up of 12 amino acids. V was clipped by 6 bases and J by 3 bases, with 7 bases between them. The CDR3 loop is CASRKETDTQYF. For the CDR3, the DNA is TGTGCCAGCAGGAAGGAAACAGATACGCAGTATTTT.

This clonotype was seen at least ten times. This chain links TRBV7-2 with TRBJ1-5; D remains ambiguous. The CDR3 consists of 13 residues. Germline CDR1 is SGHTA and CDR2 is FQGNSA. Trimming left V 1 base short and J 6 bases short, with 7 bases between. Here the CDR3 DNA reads TGTGCCAGCAGCTTAGTATCGGGTCAGCCCCAGCATTTT. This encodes CASSLVSGQPQHF.

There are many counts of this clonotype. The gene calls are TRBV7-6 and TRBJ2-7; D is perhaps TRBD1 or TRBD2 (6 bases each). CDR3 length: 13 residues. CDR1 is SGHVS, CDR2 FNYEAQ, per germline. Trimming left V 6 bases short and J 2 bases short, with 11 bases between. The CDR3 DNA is TGTGCCAGCAGTCCCGGGGGCCCCTACGAGCAGTACGTC. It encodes CASSPGGPYEQYV.

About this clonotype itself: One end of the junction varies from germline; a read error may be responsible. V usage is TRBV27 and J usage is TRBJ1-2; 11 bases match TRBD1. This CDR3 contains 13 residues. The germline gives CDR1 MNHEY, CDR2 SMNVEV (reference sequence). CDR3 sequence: CVSSLGTGGGYTF. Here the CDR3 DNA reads TGTGTCAGCAGTTTAGGGACAGGGGGGGGCTACACCTTC.

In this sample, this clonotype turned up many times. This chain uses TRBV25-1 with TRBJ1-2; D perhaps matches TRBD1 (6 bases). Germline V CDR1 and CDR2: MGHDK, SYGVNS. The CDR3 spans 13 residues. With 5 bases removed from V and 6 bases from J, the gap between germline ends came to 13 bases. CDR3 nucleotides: TGTGCCAGCAGTTCAGGGGTCGAGGATGGCTACACCTTC. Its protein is CASSSGVEDGYTF.

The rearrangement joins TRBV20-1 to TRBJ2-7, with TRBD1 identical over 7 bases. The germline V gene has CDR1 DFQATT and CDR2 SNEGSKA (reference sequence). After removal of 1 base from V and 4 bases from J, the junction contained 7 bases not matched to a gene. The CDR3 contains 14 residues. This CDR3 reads CSARGGSRGYEQYV. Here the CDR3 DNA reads TGCAGTGCTAGAGGGGGGAGCAGGGGGTACGAGCAGTACGTC.

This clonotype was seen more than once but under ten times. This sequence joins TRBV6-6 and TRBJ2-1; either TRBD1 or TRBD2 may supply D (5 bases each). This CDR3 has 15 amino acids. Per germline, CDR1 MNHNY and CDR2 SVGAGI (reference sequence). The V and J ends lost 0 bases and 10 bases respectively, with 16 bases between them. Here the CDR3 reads CASSYSRGAGMEQFF. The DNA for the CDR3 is TGTGCCAGCAGTTACTCTCGGGGCGCGGGTATGGAGCAGTTCTTC.

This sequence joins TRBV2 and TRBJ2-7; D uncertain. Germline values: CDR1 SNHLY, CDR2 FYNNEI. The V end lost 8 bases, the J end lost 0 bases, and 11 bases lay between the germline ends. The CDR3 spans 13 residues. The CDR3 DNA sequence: TGTGCCAGCCTCAGGCCAGACTCCTACGAGCAGTACGTC. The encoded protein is CASLRPDSYEQYV.

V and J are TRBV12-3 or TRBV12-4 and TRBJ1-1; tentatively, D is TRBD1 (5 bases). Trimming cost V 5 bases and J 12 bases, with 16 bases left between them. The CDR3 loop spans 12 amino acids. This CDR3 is CASSHTRGGTFF. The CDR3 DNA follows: TGTGCCAGCAGTCATACAAGGGGTGGGACTTTCTTT.

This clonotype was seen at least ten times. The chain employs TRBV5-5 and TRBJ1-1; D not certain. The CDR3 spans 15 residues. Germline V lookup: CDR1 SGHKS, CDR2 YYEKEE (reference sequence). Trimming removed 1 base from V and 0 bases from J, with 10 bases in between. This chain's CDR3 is CASSLTVLVNTEAFF. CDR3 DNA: TGTGCCAGCAGCTTGACGGTTTTGGTGAACACTGAAGCTTTCTTT.

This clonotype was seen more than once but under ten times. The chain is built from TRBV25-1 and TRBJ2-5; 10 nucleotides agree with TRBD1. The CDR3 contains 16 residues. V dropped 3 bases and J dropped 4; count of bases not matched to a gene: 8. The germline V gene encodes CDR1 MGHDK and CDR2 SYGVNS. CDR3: CASSDSPTGGGETQYF. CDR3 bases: TGTGCCAGCAGTGATTCACCGACAGGGGGCGGAGAGACCCAGTACTTC.

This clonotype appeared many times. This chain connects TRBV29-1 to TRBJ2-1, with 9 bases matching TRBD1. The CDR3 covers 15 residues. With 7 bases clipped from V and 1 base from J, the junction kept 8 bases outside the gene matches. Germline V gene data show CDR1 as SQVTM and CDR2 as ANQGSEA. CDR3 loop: CSARDRVLSYNEQFF. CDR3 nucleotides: TGCAGCGCCCGGGACAGGGTACTTTCCTACAATGAGCAGTTCTTC.

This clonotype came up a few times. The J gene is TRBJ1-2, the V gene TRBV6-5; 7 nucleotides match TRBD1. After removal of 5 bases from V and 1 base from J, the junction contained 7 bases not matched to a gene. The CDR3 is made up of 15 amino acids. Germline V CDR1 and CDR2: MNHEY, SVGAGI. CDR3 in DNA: TGTGCCAGCAGTCTTACAGGGGCCAATAACTATGGCTACACCTTC. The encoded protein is CASSLTGANNYGYTF.

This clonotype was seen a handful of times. Here the CDR3 DNA reads TGTGCTAGTCAAAAATCCTATAATTCACCCCTCCACTTT. Amino acid sequence: CASQKSYNSPLHF. The chain couples TRBV12-5 to TRBJ1-6; D call uncertain. This CDR3 region has 13 residues. Germline loops: CDR1 LGHNT, CDR2 FRNRAP. V was cut by 8 bases and J by 1 base, with 6 bases left in between.

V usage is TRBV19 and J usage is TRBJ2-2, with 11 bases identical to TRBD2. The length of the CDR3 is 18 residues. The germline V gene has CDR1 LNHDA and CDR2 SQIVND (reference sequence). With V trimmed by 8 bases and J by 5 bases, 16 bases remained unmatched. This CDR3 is CASRLRASGGRKTGELFF. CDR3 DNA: TGTGCCAGTCGCCTTAGGGCTAGCGGGGGGAGGAAGACCGGGGAGCTGTTTTTT.